This entry lists 30 T cell receptor beta chains sequenced from one sample in a study of Graves' ophthalmopathy and Graves' hyperthyroidism. Amplified material comprised TCR beta CDR3 regions derived from RNA transcripts. Investigators did first-round RT-PCR with HTBI primers, then second-round multiplex PCR. From the multiplex PCR reads, TCRdb called clonotypes with MiXCR, one entry per CDR3 protein. The sample holds just over 600,000 distinct CDR3 sequences, 20% to 25% seen once. Sequenced: peripheral blood. These receptors were obtained from a woman between 18 and 29 years old with stable Graves' hyperthyroidism. Some clones in this sample may be carry-over from other donors' samples.

The sample holds many counts of this clonotype. V gene TRBV24-1 combines with J gene TRBJ2-5; 10 bases are shared with TRBD2. Germline CDR1 reads KGHDR; CDR2 reads SFDVKD. The V gene end was trimmed by 2 bases and the J gene end by 4 bases; junction bases not matched to a gene: 3. The CDR3 is 15 residues long. In DNA, the CDR3 is TGTGCCACCAGTGATTCCGGACTAGCGGCAGAGACCCAGTACTTC. The encoded protein is CATSDSGLAAETQYF.

This clonotype has a count of ten or more. The rearrangement uses TRBV12-3 or TRBV12-4 and TRBJ2-7, with 9 bases fitting TRBD1. The CDR3 extends over 14 amino acids. Losses at the gene ends were 6 bases for V and 4 bases for J; bases not matched to a gene: 7. CDR3 sequence (DNA): TGTGCCAGCAGCTTAACAGGGGGCAGGTACGAGCAGTACTTC. Protein product: CASSLTGGRYEQYF.

The genes are TRBV27 and TRBJ1-5; D not resolved. The CDR3 has 14 amino acids. Looked up from germline, CDR1 is MNHEY and CDR2 is SMNVEV (reference sequence). The V end was cut by 10 bases, the J end by 0 bases, with 13 bases between. The CDR3 loop is CATAPGYSNQPQHF. The CDR3 region has the DNA TGTGCCACTGCCCCAGGCTATAGCAATCAGCCCCAGCATTTT.

Notes on this clonotype: At one boundary the junction diverges from the germline segment, which might be a read error. The gene calls are TRBV20-1 and TRBJ1-2; TRBD1 might be the D (5 bases). Per the germline V gene, CDR1 is DFQATT and CDR2 is SNEGSKA (reference sequence). CDR3 length equals 13 residues. For the CDR3, the DNA is TGCAGTGCTAGAGATGAGGGGCTGGGAGGCTACGCCTTC. It yields the protein CSARDEGLGGYAF.

This clonotype was observed a single time. The CDR3 is CASSDDRESYEQYF. In DNA form, the CDR3 reads TGTGCCAGCAGTGACGACAGGGAATCCTACGAGCAGTACTTC. The rearrangement uses TRBV27 and TRBJ2-7; 7 bases fit TRBD1. The ends lost 5 bases at V and 1 base at J; junction bases unmatched: 5. This CDR3 contains 14 residues. Germline V gene lookup returns CDR1 MNHEY and CDR2 SMNVEV (reference sequence).

The CDR3 protein is CASRTDGYSGNTIYF. The CDR3 DNA follows: TGTGCCAGCAGGACGGACGGGTACTCTGGAAACACCATATATTTT. This chain connects TRBV7-2 to TRBJ1-3; D gene uncertain. The CDR3 has 15 amino acids. Per germline, CDR1 SGHTA and CDR2 FQGNSA. The V end lost 6 bases, the J end lost 0 bases, and 12 bases lay between the germline ends.

This chain joins TRBV20-1 and TRBJ2-7; 12 nucleotides agree with TRBD2. V gave up 6 bases and J gave up 7 bases; unmatched junction bases: 7. Per germline, CDR1 DFQATT and CDR2 SNEGSKA (reference sequence). CDR3 length: 13 amino acids. The CDR3 loop reads CSAPLAGGREQYF. The DNA of the CDR3 is TGCAGTGCCCCACTAGCGGGAGGTCGAGAGCAGTACTTC.

In its sample, this clonotype was seen many times. The chain joins TRBV6-2 or TRBV6-3 to TRBJ1-2; a weak D match, TRBD1 (6 bases). V gave up 6 bases and J gave up 5 bases, with 16 bases separating them. The CDR3 contains 14 residues. CDR1 and CDR2 (germline): MNHEY, SVGEGT. CDR3 sequence: CASRHGGALYGYTF. DNA for the CDR3: TGTGCCAGCAGGCATGGGGGCGCATTATATGGCTACACCTTC.

V gene TRBV6-1 combines with J gene TRBJ2-7; D unclear. This CDR3 is built from 17 residues. Trimming cost V 6 bases and J 6 bases, with 27 bases left between them. The germline V gene encodes CDR1 MNHNS and CDR2 SASEGT. The CDR3 region is CASSKTQGTWAALEQYF. The CDR3 DNA sequence: TGTGCCAGCAGCAAAACCCAAGGTACTTGGGCGGCTCTCGAGCAGTACTTC.

This clonotype was recorded at least ten times. The chain employs TRBV5-1 and TRBJ1-1, with 11 bases fitting TRBD1. Trimming cost V 9 bases and J 5 bases; bases outside gene matches: 12. This CDR3 region has 15 residues. From germline, CDR1 is SGHRS and CDR2 YFSETQ. The CDR3 loop is CATNKDRGRGTEAFF. DNA of the CDR3: TGCGCCACCAACAAGGACAGGGGGCGCGGAACTGAAGCTTTCTTT. Filled out from reference TRBV5-1 and TRBJ1-1, the complete variable domain reads KAGVTQTPRYLIKTRGQQVTLSCSPISGHRSVSWYQQTPGQGLQFLFEYFSETQRNKGNFPGRFSGRQFSNSRSEMNVSTLELGDSALYLCATNKDRGRGTEAFFGQGTRLTVV.

This clonotype appeared many times. V usage is TRBV2 and J usage is TRBJ1-5; D uncertain. CDR1 and CDR2 from the germline V gene are SNHLY and FYNNEI. V shed 10 bases and J shed 0 bases, with 13 bases lying between them. The length of the CDR3 is 14 residues. CDR3 region: CATTPGTSNQPQHF. The CDR3 bases are TGTGCCACCACTCCAGGAACTAGCAATCAGCCCCAGCATTTT. Filled out from reference TRBV2 and TRBJ1-5, the complete variable domain reads EPEVTQTPSHQVTQMGQEVILRCVPISNHLYFYWYRQILGQKVEFLVSFYNNEISEKSEIFDDQFSVERPDGSNFTLKIRSTKLEDSAMYFCATTPGTSNQPQHFGDGTRLSIL.

CDR3 coding DNA: TGCGCCAGCAGCCCGAGGGGGGGCTCTAATGAAAAACTGTTTTTT. Residues: CASSPRGGSNEKLFF. The rearrangement uses TRBV5-1 and TRBJ1-4, with D maybe TRBD1 (6 bases). The CDR3 has 15 amino acids. Trimming removed 4 bases from V and 3 bases from J, with 13 bases in between. Per germline, CDR1 SGHRS and CDR2 YFSETQ. Looking up the rest from reference TRBV5-1 and TRBJ1-4 gives the full variable domain: KAGVTQTPRYLIKTRGQQVTLSCSPISGHRSVSWYQQTPGQGLQFLFEYFSETQRNKGNFPGRFSGRQFSNSRSEMNVSTLELGDSALYLCASSPRGGSNEKLFFGSGTQLSVL.

This clonotype occurred many times. The rearrangement joins TRBV9 to TRBJ1-1; unclear D gene. The CDR3 has 13 amino acids. Looked up from germline, CDR1 is SGDLS and CDR2 is YYNGEE. The germline V and J ends were trimmed by 0 bases and 4 bases, with 7 bases remaining between them. The CDR3 DNA is TGTGCCAGCAGCGTAGTATGGGGCACTGAAGCTTTCTTT. Protein: CASSVVWGTEAFF.

Ten or more counts support this clonotype. Here the CDR3 DNA reads TGTGCCAGCAGCCGCCCCGGGGGCGGGGAGACCCAGTACTTC. It codes for CASSRPGGGETQYF. The V and J genes are TRBV6-1 and TRBJ2-5; D tentatively fits TRBD1 or TRBD2 (6 bases each). Per germline, CDR1 MNHNS and CDR2 SASEGT. V was cut by 6 bases and J by 5 bases, with 16 bases left in between. The CDR3 has 14 amino acids.

This clonotype was seen a handful of times. V gene TRBV5-4 combines with J gene TRBJ2-2; 10 nucleotides match TRBD1. Trimming at V came to 6 bases and at J to 5 bases, leaving 13 bases not matched to a gene. This CDR3 has 17 amino acids. CDR1 and CDR2 (germline): SGHNT, YYREEE (reference sequence). CDR3 sequence reads: CASTLGERTGGTGELFF. CDR3 DNA: TGTGCCAGCACACTTGGGGAACGGACAGGGGGGACCGGGGAGCTGTTTTTT.

There are many counts of this clonotype. The CDR3 is CASTLLHQGAETQYF. For the CDR3, the DNA is TGTGCCAGCACCCTACTCCACCAGGGGGCTGAGACCCAGTACTTC. The rearrangement links TRBV12-3 or TRBV12-4 to TRBJ2-5, with 8 bases identical to TRBD1. V shed 7 bases, J shed 5 bases, and the junction held 12 bases outside the gene matches. The CDR3 totals 15 residues.

There are many counts of this clonotype. CDR3 DNA: TGTGCCAGCAGCCGGACAGAAGATAGCAATCAGCCCCAGCATTTT. Protein sequence: CASSRTEDSNQPQHF. The gene calls are TRBV7-2 and TRBJ1-5; TRBD1 is a possible D gene (6 bases). Trimming left V 5 bases short and J 0 bases short, with 11 bases between. Germline-derived CDR1 and CDR2 are SGHTA and FQGNSA. The length of the CDR3 is 15 residues.

This clonotype was counted at least ten times. This rearrangement joins TRBV12-3 or TRBV12-4 to TRBJ1-5; the match to TRBD1 covers 9 bases. V was clipped by 5 bases and J by 4 bases; unmatched bases: 9. The CDR3 spans 16 residues. CDR3 loop: CASSLRQGQGNQPQHF. CDR3 bases: TGTGCCAGCAGTCTTAGACAGGGACAGGGTAATCAGCCCCAGCATTTT.

This sequence joins TRBV5-1 and TRBJ1-5, with 10 bases lining up with TRBD1. The CDR3 runs to 15 residues. From germline, CDR1 is SGHRS and CDR2 YFSETQ. After removal of 4 bases from V and 7 bases from J, the junction contained 8 bases not matched to a gene. The CDR3 reads CASSPGTGEGQPQHF. DNA for the CDR3: TGCGCCAGCAGCCCCGGGACAGGGGAGGGCCAGCCCCAGCATTTT.

This clonotype was seen ten or more times. This sequence joins TRBV12-5 and TRBJ1-1; 8 bases match TRBD1. This CDR3 has 14 amino acids. The junction had 8 bases not matched to a gene; V was cut back by 7 bases and J by 4 bases. CDR1 is LGHNT, CDR2 FRNRAP, per germline. The CDR3 DNA follows: TGTGCTAGTGCCGTTCAGGGGGCAAGCACTGAAGCTTTCTTT. Translated, it gives CASAVQGASTEAFF. Full variable domain (missing parts from reference TRBV12-5 and TRBJ1-1): DARVTQTPRHKVTEMGQEVTMRCQPILGHNTVFWYRQTMMQGLELLAYFRNRAPLDDSGMPKDRFSAEMPDATLATLKIQPSEPRDSAVYFCASAVQGASTEAFFGQGTRLTVV.

J is TRBJ1-2 and V is TRBV19; 9 nucleotides align to TRBD1. Unmatched junction bases numbered 13, after V lost 6 bases and J lost 8 bases. The CDR3 extends over 15 amino acids. Germline V lookup: CDR1 LNHDA, CDR2 SQIVND (reference sequence). In nucleotides, the CDR3 is TGTGCCAGTAGCACCGTAGCTGGACAGGGGCGAGGCTACACCTTC. Its protein is CASSTVAGQGRGYTF.

This chain connects TRBV7-3 to TRBJ1-1, with 9 positions matching TRBD1. The trim removed 4 bases at V and 4 bases at J, leaving 10 bases unmatched. CDR1 and CDR2 (germline): SGHTA, FQGTGA. CDR3 length: 16 residues. CDR3 loop: CASSSRVGTGSTEAFF. Written as DNA, the CDR3 is TGTGCCAGCAGCTCCCGGGTGGGGACAGGGAGCACTGAAGCTTTCTTT.

The sample holds many counts of this clonotype. The chain joins TRBV9 to TRBJ1-1; D is possibly TRBD1 (5 bases). The length of the CDR3 is 16 residues. CDR1 is SGDLS and CDR2 is YYNGEE in the germline V gene. Trimming removed 1 base at V and 3 bases at J, with 16 bases between. CDR3 sequence (DNA): TGTGCCAGCAGCGTAATGCCAGGGCGTTCGGACACTGAAGCTTTCTTT. It yields the protein CASSVMPGRSDTEAFF.

V and J are TRBV5-1 and TRBJ2-2, with 8 bases matching TRBD1. The CDR3 totals 15 residues. J was trimmed by 4 bases and V by 4 bases; bases with no gene match: 6. Per germline, CDR1 SGHRS and CDR2 YFSETQ. The CDR3 nucleotides read TGCGCCAGCAGCGCCAGGGGGCTGGTCACCGGGGAGCTGTTTTTT. Encoded protein: CASSARGLVTGELFF.

This clonotype was seen ten or more times. The J gene is TRBJ1-2, the V gene TRBV19; D perhaps matches TRBD1 (6 bases). The CDR3 totals 15 residues. V was cut by 4 bases and J by 3 bases, with 15 bases left in between. Looked up from germline, CDR1 is LNHDA and CDR2 is SQIVND (reference sequence). CDR3 sequence (DNA): TGTGCCAGTAGTACACCGGGCCCAGGGGACTATGGCTACACCTTC. The encoded protein is CASSTPGPGDYGYTF.

J is TRBJ2-4 and V is TRBV10-3, with no clear D. Trimming stripped 6 bases from V and 1 base from J, with 7 bases between. The CDR3 spans 13 residues. From germline, CDR1 is ENHRY and CDR2 SYGVKD. The CDR3 loop is CAIRGQAKNIQYF. The CDR3 DNA is TGTGCCATCAGAGGGCAGGCCAAAAACATTCAGTACTTC.

This clonotype was detected many times. The J gene is TRBJ2-7, the V gene TRBV7-9; D is uncertain. In germline, CDR1 is SEHNR, CDR2 FQNEAQ (reference sequence). The CDR3 spans 12 residues. The ends were cut back, 5 bases at V and 7 bases at J, with 12 bases in the middle. CDR3 DNA: TGTGCCAGCAGCCGAGACGGTGGGGAGCAGTACTTC. It yields the protein CASSRDGGEQYF.

The chain uses TRBV7-9 and TRBJ2-7, with 8 positions matching TRBD2. The V gene's germline CDR1 is SEHNR and CDR2 FQNEAQ (reference sequence). The CDR3 is made up of 14 amino acids. Trimming at V came to 3 bases and at J to 3 bases, leaving 4 bases not matched to a gene. In DNA form, the CDR3 reads TGTGCCAGCAGCTTCGGGGGGGCTAACTACGAGCAGTACTTC. Protein sequence: CASSFGGANYEQYF.

This clonotype appeared many times. The chain recombines TRBV12-3 or TRBV12-4 with TRBJ1-5, with TRBD1 as a possible D gene (5 bases). The CDR3 covers 13 residues. V gave up 7 bases and J gave up 6 bases, with 13 bases separating them. The CDR3 DNA reads TGTGCCAGCACCACGGGGGGGTTTCAGCCCCAGCATTTT. Protein product: CASTTGGFQPQHF.

This clonotype was detected many times. This sequence joins TRBV2 and TRBJ1-6; a weak D match, TRBD1 (6 bases). V was trimmed by 6 bases and J by 6 bases, leaving 9 bases between them. This CDR3 is built from 13 residues. The germline V gene encodes CDR1 SNHLY and CDR2 FYNNEI. Here the CDR3 DNA reads TGTGCCAGCAGGGGGACAATTAATTCACCCCTCCACTTT. Translating it yields CASRGTINSPLHF.